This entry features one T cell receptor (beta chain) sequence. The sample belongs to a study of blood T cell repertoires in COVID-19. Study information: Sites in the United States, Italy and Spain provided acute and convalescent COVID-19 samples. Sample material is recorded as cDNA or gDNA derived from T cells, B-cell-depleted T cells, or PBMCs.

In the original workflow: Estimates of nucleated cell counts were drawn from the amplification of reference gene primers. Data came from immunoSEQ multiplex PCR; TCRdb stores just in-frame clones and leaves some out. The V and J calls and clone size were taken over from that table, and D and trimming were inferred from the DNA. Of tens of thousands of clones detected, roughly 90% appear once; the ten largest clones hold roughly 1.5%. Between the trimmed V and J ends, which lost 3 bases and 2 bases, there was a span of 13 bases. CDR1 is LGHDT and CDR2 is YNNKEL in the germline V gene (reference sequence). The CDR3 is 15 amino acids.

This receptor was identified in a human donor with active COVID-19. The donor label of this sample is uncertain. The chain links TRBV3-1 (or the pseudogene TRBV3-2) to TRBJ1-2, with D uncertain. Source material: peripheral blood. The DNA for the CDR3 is TGTGCCAGCAGCCATCGCGATCGAATGAACTATGGCTACACCTTC. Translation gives CASSHRDRMNYGYTF.